What follows are 17 T cell receptor beta chains derived from one specimen sequenced in a study of cytomegalovirus exposure and HLA in healthy donors. Amplification used 60 Vbeta primers and 13 Jbeta primers. Using immunoSEQ multiplex PCR, the repertoire was profiled, and TCRdb retains in-frame clones only, with some absent. The table has tens of thousands of clones, over 75% seen once. Sequencing input: PBMCs. The receptor set was obtained from a female donor in good health and CMV-seronegative.

The chain is built from TRBV10-1 and TRBJ1-1; D gene ambiguous. Germline lookup yields CDR1 WNHNN and CDR2 SYGVQD (reference sequence). CDR3 length equals 12 residues. The germline V and J ends were trimmed by 6 bases and 5 bases, with 10 bases remaining between them. The CDR3 DNA is TGCGCCAGCAGGATGGTCGGTACTGAAGCTTTCTTT. Its translation: CASRMVGTEAFF.

For this clone: The germline gene is not matched at one end of the junction; a read error may be the cause. V and J are TRBV7-9 and TRBJ1-1, with 8 bases lining up with TRBD1. The length of the CDR3 is 16 residues. Germline V lookup: CDR1 SEHNR, CDR2 FQNEAQ (reference sequence). The CDR3, as DNA: TGTTCCAGCAGCTTCCGGACAGGGATTTTTAACACTGAAGCTTTCTTT. This sequence encodes CSSSFRTGIFNTEAFF.

The chain employs TRBV6-4 and TRBJ2-2; 7 positions match TRBD1. The germline V gene encodes CDR1 MRHNA and CDR2 SNTAGT. J gave up 7 bases and V 7 bases, and 6 bases lay outside the gene matches. The CDR3 has 13 residues. The DNA for the CDR3 is TGTGCCAGCAAGGGGACAGACGGCGGGGAGCTGTTTTTT. Its translation is CASKGTDGGELFF.

The sample holds one count of this clone. The chain combines TRBV6-1 with TRBJ2-7, with D perhaps TRBD1 (6 bases). The CDR3 is 15 residues long. The V end lost 7 bases, the J end lost 5 bases, and 21 bases lay between the germline ends. Germline V gives CDR1 MNHNS, CDR2 SASEGT. The CDR3 DNA is TGTGCCAGCATTAGTAACAGGGAAATGGTGGACGAGCAGTACTTC. Amino acid sequence: CASISNREMVDEQYF.

The V and J genes are TRBV5-1 and TRBJ2-5; 8 bases agree with TRBD2. The J call may be wrong; the DNA end is better matched by TRBJ2-7. Germline assignment: CDR1 SGHRS and CDR2 YFSETQ. The CDR3 totals 17 residues. As DNA, the CDR3 is TGCGCCAGCAGCCAGGGGCCAGCGGGGGTGGGGGCCTACGAGCAGTACTTC. Translation: CASSQGPAGVGAYEQYF.

This chain uses TRBV28 with TRBJ1-1; 8 positions agree with TRBD1. V dropped 5 bases and J dropped 11; count of bases not matched to a gene: 16. The CDR3 is 15 residues long. Germline V CDR1 and CDR2: MDHEN, SYDVKM. The CDR3 DNA reads as TGTGCCAGCAGTCCCGGACAGGGACCTCCCGGGGGTGCTTTCTTT. Translation: CASSPGQGPPGGAFF.

This chain joins TRBV29-1 and TRBJ2-7; a possible D gene is TRBD2 (6 bases). The ends were cut back, 2 bases at V and 3 bases at J, with 17 bases in the middle. The germline CDR1 and CDR2 sequences are SQVTM and ANQGSEA. The CDR3 is made up of 15 amino acids. The CDR3 region is CSVEPFGTQNYEQYF. For the CDR3, the DNA is TGCAGCGTTGAACCGTTTGGGACTCAAAACTACGAGCAGTACTTC.

J is TRBJ2-2 and V is TRBV7-9, with 12 positions matching TRBD2. The CDR3 extends over 16 amino acids. V shed 3 bases, J shed 4 bases, and the junction held 3 bases outside the gene matches. The germline CDR1 and CDR2 sequences are SEHNR and FQNEAQ (reference sequence). In nucleotides, the CDR3 is TGTGCCAGCAGCTTCCTAGCGGGAGGGGTCACCGGGGAGCTGTTTTTT. This codes for CASSFLAGGVTGELFF.

The chain combines TRBV5-6 with TRBJ1-1; tentatively, D is TRBD1 (6 bases). The CDR3 contains 14 residues. V lost 0 bases, J lost 5 bases, and 11 bases lay in between. From germline, CDR1 is SGHDT and CDR2 YYEEEE. In DNA form, the CDR3 reads TGTGCCAGCAGCTTGGCTGCAGGGGTAACTGAAGCTTTCTTT. Protein sequence: CASSLAAGVTEAFF.

The chain is built from TRBV15 and TRBJ2-1, with a tentative D call TRBD2 (5 bases). The CDR3 runs to 11 residues. Germline CDR1 and CDR2: LNHNV and YYDKDF (reference sequence). Trimming removed 1 base at V and 14 bases at J, with 9 bases between. The CDR3 bases are TGTGCCACCAGCAGAGGAGGGAAGGAGTTCTTC. As protein: CATSRGGKEFF.

CDR3: CASSATGLLYNEQFF. CDR3 DNA: TGTGCCAGCAGCGCTACGGGACTGCTATACAATGAGCAGTTCTTC. The V gene is TRBV9, the J gene TRBJ2-1; a weak D match, TRBD2 (6 bases). Trimming took off 3 bases at V and 4 bases at J, with 14 bases between the two ends. CDR1 is SGDLS, CDR2 YYNGEE, per germline. CDR3 length: 15 residues.

The gene calls are TRBV6-5 and TRBJ1-4, with D perhaps matching TRBD1 (5 bases). Trimming cost V 6 bases and J 4 bases, with 15 bases left between them. The CDR3 sequence is 15 residues long. Per the germline V gene, CDR1 is MNHEY and CDR2 is SVGAGI. CDR3: CASSPTRTLNEKLFF. CDR3 nucleotide sequence: TGTGCCAGCAGCCCCACCCGGACACTTAATGAAAAACTGTTTTTT.

V is TRBV7-3 and J is TRBJ2-2; D is unresolved. CDR3 length: 14 amino acids. V was pared by 1 base and J by 4 bases, with 7 bases between. Germline V gives CDR1 SGHTA, CDR2 FQGTGA. The CDR3 protein is CASSLKPSTGELFF. The CDR3 bases are TGTGCCAGCAGCTTAAAACCTAGCACCGGGGAGCTGTTTTTT.

This chain uses TRBV4-3 with TRBJ2-7; 7 bases are a match to TRBD1. J lost 3 bases, V lost 5 bases, and 7 bases had no gene match. Germline V gene data show CDR1 as LGHNA and CDR2 as YSLEER. This CDR3 contains 14 residues. The CDR3 sequence is CASSEGAGDYEQYF. In DNA, the CDR3 is TGCGCCAGCAGCGAGGGGGCGGGTGACTACGAGCAGTACTTC.

The V gene is TRBV27, the J gene TRBJ2-3; D gene unclear. Germline V CDR1 and CDR2: MNHEY, SMNVEV (reference sequence). The CDR3 totals 13 residues. V lost 3 bases to trimming and J lost 6 bases, with 10 bases between them. The DNA of the CDR3 is TGTGCCAGCAGTTTGGTGAGCCGGGATACGCAGTATTTT. Protein: CASSLVSRDTQYF.

V is TRBV7-3 and J is TRBJ2-7; D may be TRBD2 (6 bases). Germline CDR1 reads SGHTA; CDR2 reads FQGTGA. The V end was cut by 5 bases, the J end by 3 bases, with 11 bases between. The CDR3 has 13 residues. CDR3 residues: CASSQTRNYEQYF. The CDR3 bases are TGTGCCAGCAGCCAGACTAGAAACTACGAGCAGTACTTC.

Points on this clone: The germline gene is not matched at one end of the junction; a read error may be the cause. The chain couples TRBV7-9 to TRBJ1-2; D is ambiguous. The CDR3 runs 16 residues. Germline lookup yields CDR1 SEHNR and CDR2 FQNEAQ (reference sequence). In DNA, the CDR3 is TGTTCCAGCAGCTTAGTTGTAGACCTGAGGACTATCGGCTACACCTTC. Translating gives CSSSLVVDLRTIGYTF.